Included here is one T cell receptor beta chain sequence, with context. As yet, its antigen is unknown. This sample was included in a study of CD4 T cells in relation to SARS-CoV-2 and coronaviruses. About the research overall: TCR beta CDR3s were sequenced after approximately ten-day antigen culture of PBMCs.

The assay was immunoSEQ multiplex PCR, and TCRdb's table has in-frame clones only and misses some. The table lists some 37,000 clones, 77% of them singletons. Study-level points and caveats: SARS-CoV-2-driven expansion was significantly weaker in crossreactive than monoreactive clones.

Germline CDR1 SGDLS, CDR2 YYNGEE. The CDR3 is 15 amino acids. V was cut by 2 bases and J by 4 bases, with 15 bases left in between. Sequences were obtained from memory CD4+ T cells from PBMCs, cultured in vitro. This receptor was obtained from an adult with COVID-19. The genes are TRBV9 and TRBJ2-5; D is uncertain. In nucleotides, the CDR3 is TGTGCCAGCAGCGTCTCAGGCTTGTCATTAGAGACCCAGTACTTC. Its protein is CASSVSGLSLETQYF. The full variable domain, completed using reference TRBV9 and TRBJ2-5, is DSGVTQTPKHLITATGQRVTLRCSPRSGDLSVYWYQQSLDQGLQFLIQYYNGEERAKGNILERFSAQQFPDLHSELNLSSLELGDSALYFCASSVSGLSLETQYFGPGTRLLVL.